This T cell receptor (beta chain) was obtained from a study of shared clonotypes between healthy human individuals. Whole-study results and caveats: Sampling was confined to blood; repertoires within tissues likely differ.

V lost 3 bases to trimming and J lost 3 bases; unmatched junction nucleotides: 3. The CDR3 contains 16 residues. Germline V gene lookup returns CDR1 SGDLS and CDR2 YYNGEE. About this clone itself: Its antigen is not identified.

Samples underwent the assay at deep level. Profiling relied on immunoSEQ multiplex PCR, and the TCRdb table lists in-frame clones only, not all of them. The sample lists fewer than 500,000 clones, about 79% seen once, with approximately 12% in the top ten. There were no recent acute infections or vaccinations among the donors, who were healthy HIV-negative adults. Nashville, Tennessee was home to all donors, each a Caucasian adult. The material sequenced was PBMCs. The receptor's source is a woman between 35 and 50 years old in good health. Some clones in this sample may be carry-over from other donors' samples. V gene TRBV9 combines with J gene TRBJ2-3; 14 nucleotides match TRBD2. CDR3 in DNA: TGTGCCAGCAGCGCCGGGACTAGCGGGAGAACAGATACGCAGTATTTT. This sequence encodes CASSAGTSGRTDTQYF.